This T cell receptor (beta chain) was documented in a study of cytomegalovirus exposure and HLA in healthy donors. Study-level findings and limits: One later analysis reportedly identified an Asian-associated ancestry cluster that showed fewer N-insertions than the approximately 710-donor mean.

In this sample, this clone turned up a few times. Its antigen is not known. The PCR had 60 Vbeta and 13 Jbeta primers. TCRdb's copy holds only in-frame clones and misses some; the assay was immunoSEQ multiplex PCR. The sample includes fewer than 150,000 clones, over 65% of them seen just once. Trimming cost V 4 bases and J 3 bases; bases outside gene matches: 6. From germline, CDR1 is SGHRS and CDR2 YFSETQ. The CDR3 length is 14 residues. The sample taken for sequencing was PBMCs. This receptor was identified in a woman aged 50 to 65 in good health and CMV-seropositive. The chain recombines TRBV5-1 with TRBJ2-7; 8 nucleotides match TRBD1. The CDR3 loop reads CASSQRTGYYEQYF. In DNA, the CDR3 is TGCGCCAGCAGCCAAAGGACAGGGTACTACGAGCAGTACTTC.